This record concerns one TCR beta chain sequence. Assay: immunoSEQ multiplex PCR; the TCRdb copy retains only in-frame clones and omits some. Here the sample spans some 29,000 clones, roughly nine tenths being singletons. This sample is drawn from a study of T cell changes during pregnancy in multiple sclerosis. The CDR3 sequence is 13 residues long. Per germline, CDR1 MGHDK and CDR2 SYGVNS. V shed 8 bases and J shed 3 bases, with 11 bases lying between them. The sequences come from CD8+ T cells from peripheral blood mononuclear cells, collected in the third trimester of pregnancy. This TCR was sampled from a female donor with multiple sclerosis, enrolled in a pregnancy study. The rearrangement uses TRBV25-1 and TRBJ2-1; a weak D match, TRBD2 (6 bases). The CDR3 reads CASAWDFYNEQFF. The CDR3 coding sequence is TGTGCCAGCGCCTGGGACTTCTACAATGAGCAGTTCTTC. The variable domain in full, with the rest retrieved from reference TRBV25-1 and TRBJ2-1, is EADIYQTPRYLVIGTGKKITLECSQTMGHDKMYWYQQDPGMELHLIHYSYGVNSTEKGDLSSESTVSRIRTEHFPLTLESARPSHTSQYLCASAWDFYNEQFFGPGTRLTVL.